This paragraph reports one T cell receptor (beta chain). This record comes from a study of human CD4 T cells and Enterobacteriaceae. The length of the CDR3 is 15 residues. The V gene end was trimmed by 0 bases and the J gene end by 9 bases; junction bases not matched to a gene: 6. Per germline, CDR1 GTSNPN and CDR2 SVGIG (reference sequence). The table came from immunoSEQ multiplex PCR; TCRdb's copy has only in-frame clones and leaves some out. This sample has 25,000 to 35,000 clones, with approximately 84% found just once. Memory CD4+ T cells were sorted as all CD4+ cells except CD45RA+CCR7+CD95- naive cells, over 95% pure.

The chain recombines TRBV30 with TRBJ2-1; 12 nucleotides align to TRBD2. The sequence was collected from a human donor in good health. Input material: memory CD4+ T cells from blood. The CDR3 region is CAWSVLASGRGEQFF. The CDR3, as DNA: TGTGCCTGGAGTGTACTGGCTAGCGGGAGGGGTGAGCAGTTCTTC.